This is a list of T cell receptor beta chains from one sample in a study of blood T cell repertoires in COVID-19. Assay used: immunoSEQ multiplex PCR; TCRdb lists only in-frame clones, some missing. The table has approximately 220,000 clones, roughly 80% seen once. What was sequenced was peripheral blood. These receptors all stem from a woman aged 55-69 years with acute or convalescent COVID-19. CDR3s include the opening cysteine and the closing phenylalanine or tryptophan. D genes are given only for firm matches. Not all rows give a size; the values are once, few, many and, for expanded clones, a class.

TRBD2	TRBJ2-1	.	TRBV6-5	TGTGCCAGCAGTTATAGGCGGGGGGCCTACAATGAGCAGTTCTTC	CASSYRRGAYNEQFF
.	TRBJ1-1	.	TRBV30	TGTGCCTGGAGCCCCGTGACTGAAGCTTTCTTT	CAWSPVTEAFF
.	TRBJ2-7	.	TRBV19	TGTGCCCAAAAACGTGGGGGAGGCCCCTACGAGCAGTACTTC	CAQKRGGGPYEQYF
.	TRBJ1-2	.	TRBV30	TGTGCCTGGAGCCAGGCCAGAAACTATGGCTACACCTTC	CAWSQARNYGYTF
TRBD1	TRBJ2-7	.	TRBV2	TGTGCCAGCGGGGGACAGGGTATTTCCGAGCAGTACTTC	CASGGQGISEQYF
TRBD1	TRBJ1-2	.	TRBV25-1	TGTGCCAGCAGTGAAACAGGGGCTTATGGTGGCTACACCTTC	CASSETGAYGGYTF
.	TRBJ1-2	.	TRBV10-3	TGTGCCATCAGGCCCGGGGCGGGGGCCCACTATGGCTACACCTTC	CAIRPGAGAHYGYTF
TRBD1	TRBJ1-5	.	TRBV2	TGTGCCAGCAGTGAAGGGGACAGGGAGGATCAGCCCCAGCATTTT	CASSEGDREDQPQHF
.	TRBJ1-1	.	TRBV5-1	TGCGCCAGCCGGAGGGAGAGCACTGAAGCTTTCTTT	CASRRESTEAFF
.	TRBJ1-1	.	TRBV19	TGTGCCAGTAGTCCCCCGACAGGGAACACTGAAGCTTTCTTT	CASSPPTGNTEAFF
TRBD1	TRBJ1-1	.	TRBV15	TGTGCCACCAGCAGAGTTGGACAGGGCGAGAACACTGAAGCTTTCTTT	CATSRVGQGENTEAFF
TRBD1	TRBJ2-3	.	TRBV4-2	TGTGCCAGCAGCCAAGGGGACAGGGGTTCAGGAGATACGCAGTATTTT	CASSQGDRGSGDTQYF
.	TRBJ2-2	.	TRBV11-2	TGTGCCAGCAGCTTATACAGCACCGGGGAGCTGTTTTTT	CASSLYSTGELFF
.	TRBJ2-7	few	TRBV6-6	TGTGCCAGCAGTTACTCAGCCCACGAGCAGTACTTC	CASSYSAHEQYF
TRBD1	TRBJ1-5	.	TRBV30	TGTGCCTGGAGTTCAGGGGGTAGGAGCAATCAGCCCCAGCATTTT	CAWSSGGRSNQPQHF
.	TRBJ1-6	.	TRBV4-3	TGCGCCAGCAGCCAAACGGACGGCGGGGATTCACCCCTCCACTTT	CASSQTDGGDSPLHF
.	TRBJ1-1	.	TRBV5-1	TGCGCCAGCAGCACCGGGTACACTGAAGCTTTCTTT	CASSTGYTEAFF
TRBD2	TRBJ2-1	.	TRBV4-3	TGCGCCAGCAGCCTCCTGCGGGGGGCATACAATGAGCAGTTCTTC	CASSLLRGAYNEQFF
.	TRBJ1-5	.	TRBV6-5	TGTGCCAGCATCGGGCAGGGAAGCAATCAGCCCCAGCATTTT	CASIGQGSNQPQHF
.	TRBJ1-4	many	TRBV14	TGTGCCAGCAGCAGAGGGTTGTTTGTGCCTAATGAAAAACTGTTTTTT	CASSRGLFVPNEKLFF
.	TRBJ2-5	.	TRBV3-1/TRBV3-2	TGTGCCAGCAGCCCCCGTCAGGGCGGGGCACAAGAGACCCAGTACTTC	CASSPRQGGAQETQYF
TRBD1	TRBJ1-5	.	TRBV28	TGTGCCAGCAGTTTATTCACAGGGGGCCCGACTTATAGCAATCAGCCCCAGCATTTT	CASSLFTGGPTYSNQPQHF
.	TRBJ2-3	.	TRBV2	TGTGCCAGCAGTGGGTACTCCGATACGCAGTATTTT	CASSGYSDTQYF
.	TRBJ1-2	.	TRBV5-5	TGTGCCAGCAGCTTGGAGGGGCAAGCTTCCTATGGCTACACCTTC	CASSLEGQASYGYTF
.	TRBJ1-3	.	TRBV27	TGTGCCAGCAGTAAAGGGGTTCCAAACACCATATATTTT	CASSKGVPNTIYF
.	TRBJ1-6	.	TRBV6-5	TGTGCCAGCAATCCCAAGGAGGGGTATAATTCACCCCTCCACTTT	CASNPKEGYNSPLHF
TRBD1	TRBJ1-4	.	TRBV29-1	TGCAGCGTTGAAGTAGGGACAGAACTGTTTTTT	CSVEVGTELFF
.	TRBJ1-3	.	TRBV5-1	TGCGCCAGCTCCAACCCAAACGGGAACACCATATATTTT	CASSNPNGNTIYF
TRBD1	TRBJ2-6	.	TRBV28	TGTGCCAGCAGTTGGGCAGGGGGCGGGTCTGGGGCCAACGTCCTGACTTTC	CASSWAGGGSGANVLTF
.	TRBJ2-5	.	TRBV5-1	TGCGCCAGCAGCTTCGGTCTACCGACTCAAGAGACCCAGTACTTC	CASSFGLPTQETQYF
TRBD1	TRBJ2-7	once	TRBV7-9	TGTGCCAGCAGCTTAGGTCTTGGACAGGACCCCTACGAGCAGTACTTC	CASSLGLGQDPYEQYF
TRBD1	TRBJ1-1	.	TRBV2	TGTGCCAGCTTGGGAAAGGGGGGGACAGGGGGCCGCACTGAAGCTTTCTTT	CASLGKGGTGGRTEAFF
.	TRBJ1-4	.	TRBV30	TGTGCCTGGAGTCTGAAGACAGCAACTAATGAAAAACTGTTTTTT	CAWSLKTATNEKLFF
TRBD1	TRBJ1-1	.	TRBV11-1	TGTGCCAGCAGCTCCAGGGGGCGAGGGATGAACACTGAAGCTTTCTTT	CASSSRGRGMNTEAFF
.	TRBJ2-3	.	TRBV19	TGTGCCAGTAGTCGGTACACAGATACGCAGTATTTT	CASSRYTDTQYF
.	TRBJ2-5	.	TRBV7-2	TGTGCCAGCAGCTTAGCGAAGGCAGGAGGAGAGACCCAGTACTTC	CASSLAKAGGETQYF
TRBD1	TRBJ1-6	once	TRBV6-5	TGTGCCAGCAGTAGAGAACAGGGGGCAGGGTCACCCCTCCACTTT	CASSREQGAGSPLHF
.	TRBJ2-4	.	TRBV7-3	TGTGCCAGCAGCTCAGGGGAAGCCAAAAACATTCAGTACTTC	CASSSGEAKNIQYF
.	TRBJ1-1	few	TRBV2	TGTGCCAGCAGTGAGGAGCTGAACACTGAAGCTTTCTTT	CASSEELNTEAFF
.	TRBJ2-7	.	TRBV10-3	TGTGCCATCAGGCGGACAATTGAGGAGAACTACGAGCAGTACTTC	CAIRRTIEENYEQYF
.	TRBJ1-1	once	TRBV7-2	TGTGCCAGCAGCTTTGGGGGGGGCACTGAAGCTTTCTTT	CASSFGGGTEAFF
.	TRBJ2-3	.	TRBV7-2	TGTGCCAGCAGCTTACAGCGGGTTCCCACAGATACGCAGTATTTT	CASSLQRVPTDTQYF
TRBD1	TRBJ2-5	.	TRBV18	TGTGCCAGCTCACGCTCGACAGGGCTAAGTGGGGAGACCCAGTACTTC	CASSRSTGLSGETQYF
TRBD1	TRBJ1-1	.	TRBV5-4	TGTGCCAGCAGCCCGCAAAGGTGGGGCAGACAGGGGGCAAACACTGAAGCTTTCTTT	CASSPQRWGRQGANTEAFF
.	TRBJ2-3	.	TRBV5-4	TGTGCCAGCAGCTTGGCGAAGCTTGTCGCCACAGATACGCAGTATTTT	CASSLAKLVATDTQYF
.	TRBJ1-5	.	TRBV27	TGTGCCAGCAGTCGGGGTAGGCATCAGCCCCAGCATTTT	CASSRGRHQPQHF
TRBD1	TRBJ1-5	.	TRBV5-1	TGCGCCAGCAGCTTGGGTGTGACAGGGGGTTTCTTGTTGGATCAGCCCCAGCATTTT	CASSLGVTGGFLLDQPQHF
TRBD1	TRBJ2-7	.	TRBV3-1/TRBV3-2	TGTGCCAGCAGCCAAGAGAGTACAGGGGGTGGCTACGAGCAGTACTTC	CASSQESTGGGYEQYF
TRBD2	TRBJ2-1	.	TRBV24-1	TGTGCCACCAGTGACCTGGCGGGGGAGTACGATGAGCAGTTCTTC	CATSDLAGEYDEQFF
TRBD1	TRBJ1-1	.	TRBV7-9	TGTGCCAGCAGCTACGGGACAGGGAGTGAAGCTTTCTTT	CASSYGTGSEAFF
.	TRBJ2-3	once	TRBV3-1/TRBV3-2	TGTGCCAGCAGCCAAGGAAACCCGAGTACGCAGTATTTT	CASSQGNPSTQYF
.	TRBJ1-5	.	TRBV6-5	TGTGCCAGCAGTCAGCGGACAGGCAATCAGCCCCAGCATTTT	CASSQRTGNQPQHF
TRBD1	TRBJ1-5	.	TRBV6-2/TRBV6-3	TGTGCCAGCAGTAAAGAATCAGGGGGCACTCAGCCCCAGCATTTT	CASSKESGGTQPQHF